The 9 T cell receptor beta chains reported below all come from one sample, sequenced in a study of blood T cell repertoires in COVID-19 (dated by TCRdb to about 2020). The method behind the library was the immunoSEQ multiplex PCR assay. TCRdb re-hosts the immuneACCESS table, in-frame sequences only. Its copies lack some clones; in the studies checked, an unresolved V gene accounts for under half of them, and the cause for the rest is not known. In all, the sample holds about 200,000 clones, and roughly four fifths of those were seen once. The ten largest clones take up roughly 7.6% of the sample. What was sequenced was peripheral blood. Receptors originate from a woman between 45 and 60 years old with active or convalescent COVID-19.

J is TRBJ1-1 and V is TRBV4-2; tentatively, D is TRBD1 (5 bases). Per germline, CDR1 LGHNA and CDR2 YNFKEQ. CDR3 size: 15 residues. Trimming left V 4 bases short and J 4 bases short, with 16 bases between. CDR3: CASSPFQGRGTEAFF. DNA for the CDR3: TGTGCCAGCAGCCCGTTCCAGGGCAGAGGCACTGAAGCTTTCTTT.

V gene TRBV28 combines with J gene TRBJ2-7, with D possibly matching TRBD1 (6 bases). Germline assignment: CDR1 MDHEN and CDR2 SYDVKM. The CDR3 is 15 amino acids. Trimming took off 6 bases at V and 1 base at J, with 16 bases between the two ends. CDR3 region: CASSGPGGMSYEQYF. The CDR3 bases are TGTGCCAGCAGCGGCCCTGGGGGCATGTCCTACGAGCAGTACTTC.

A few counts support this clone. CDR3 region: CASSLASGTSTGELFF. CDR3 nucleotides: TGTGCCAGCAGCTTAGCTAGCGGGACCTCCACCGGGGAGCTGTTTTTT. The genes are TRBV7-9 and TRBJ2-2, with TRBD2 identical over 8 bases. Germline assignment: CDR1 SEHNR and CDR2 FQNEAQ (reference sequence). Germline trimming cut 0 bases from V and 4 bases from J; bases unmatched to any gene: 4. The CDR3 runs to 16 residues.

The chain recombines TRBV12-5 with TRBJ2-1; 8 nucleotides agree with TRBD1. Germline CDR1 is LGHNT and CDR2 is FRNRAP. Unmatched junction bases numbered 10, after V lost 6 bases and J lost 0 bases. The CDR3 has 17 amino acids. The CDR3 reads CASGMTGARGSYNEQFF. DNA of the CDR3: TGTGCTAGTGGGATGACAGGGGCGAGGGGCTCCTACAATGAGCAGTTCTTC.

V usage is TRBV11-2 and J usage is TRBJ2-7, with D tentatively TRBD2 (5 bases). The CDR3 loop spans 14 amino acids. Germline V gives CDR1 SGHAT, CDR2 FQNNGV. V gave up 5 bases and J gave up 5 bases, with 16 bases separating them. CDR3 sequence reads: CASSPRRGSNEQYV. Here the CDR3 DNA reads TGTGCCAGCAGCCCCCGAAGAGGGAGTAACGAGCAGTACGTC.

V gene TRBV9 combines with J gene TRBJ2-7; 12 bases match TRBD2. From germline, CDR1 is SGDLS and CDR2 YYNGEE. This CDR3 region has 15 residues. J lost 4 bases, V lost 2 bases, and 4 bases had no gene match. The CDR3 region has the DNA TGTGCCAGCAGCGTGGGACTAGCGGGCGGGTACGAGCAGTACTTC. This sequence encodes CASSVGLAGGYEQYF.

The genes are TRBV5-1 and TRBJ2-3; TRBD2 matches 12 bases. Per the germline V gene, CDR1 is SGHRS and CDR2 is YFSETQ. The J segment lost 0 bases and the V segment lost 3 bases, leaving 8 bases of the junction unmatched. CDR3 length: 18 amino acids. CDR3 residues: CASSSASGRAPSTDTQYF. The CDR3 DNA sequence: TGCGCCAGCAGCTCGGCTAGCGGGAGGGCCCCTAGCACAGATACGCAGTATTTT.

The chain couples TRBV6-6 to TRBJ2-2, with D uncertain. V was trimmed by 6 bases and J by 4 bases, leaving 15 bases between them. There are 15 residues in the CDR3. Germline-derived CDR1 and CDR2 are MNHNY and SVGAGI (reference sequence). CDR3 DNA: TGTGCCAGCAGCGCCGCGCCCCCGGGCACCGGGGAGCTGTTTTTT. It yields the protein CASSAAPPGTGELFF.

V gene TRBV2 combines with J gene TRBJ2-1; 10 nucleotides agree with TRBD2. This CDR3 has 15 amino acids. The germline CDR1 and CDR2 sequences are SNHLY and FYNNEI. The J segment lost 5 bases and the V segment lost 6 bases, leaving 7 bases of the junction unmatched. CDR3 DNA: TGTGCCAGCAGAGCCAGCGGGGGGGCCAACAATGAGCAGTTCTTC. Translating gives CASRASGGANNEQFF.